The 5 T cell receptor beta chains presented below share a single source sample, sequenced in a study of Ad26.COV2.S vaccination and SARS-CoV-2 variants. Clones were read by immunoSEQ multiplex PCR, and TCRdb kept only the in-frame ones, dropping some. In the table there are some 340,000 clones, 85% of which are singletons. Treatment meaning: some 19 received Ad26.COV2.S at low or high dose, single or two shots; five or six received placebo; per-sample allocation not given. At day 63 after the first vaccine or placebo injection, samples were drawn. This specimen was peripheral blood, taken in a trial of Ad26.COV2.S vaccine versus placebo. These receptors all come from a person aged 18 to 65 who received the Ad26.COV2.S COVID-19 vaccine or a placebo.

CDR3 in DNA: TGTGCCAGTAGTACCCTCGGGGCAGGAGGCAATCAGCCCCAGCATTTT. Protein product: CASSTLGAGGNQPQHF. V gene TRBV19 combines with J gene TRBJ1-5; weak D call: TRBD1 (5 bases). Germline V gene sequence: CDR1 LNHDA, CDR2 SQIVND (reference sequence). The V end was cut by 4 bases, the J end by 2 bases, with 15 bases between. This CDR3 spans 16 amino acids.

This clone has only one observation. The DNA for the CDR3 is TGTGCCAGCAGCTTAGGGGGGGACAGAAGCGATACGCAGTATTTT. Translated, it gives CASSLGGDRSDTQYF. The chain joins TRBV7-9 to TRBJ2-3; perhaps TRBD1 as D (7 bases). CDR3 size: 15 residues. V lost 1 base and J lost 6, with 14 bases in between. Germline loops: CDR1 SEHNR, CDR2 FQNEAQ (reference sequence).

J is TRBJ2-1 and V is TRBV5-1; unclear D gene. V lost 0 bases to trimming and J lost 9 bases, with 10 bases between them. Per the germline V gene, CDR1 is SGHRS and CDR2 is YFSETQ. This CDR3 contains 13 residues. CDR3 sequence reads: CASSLDDYPEQFF. Here the CDR3 DNA reads TGCGCCAGCAGCTTGGACGATTACCCTGAGCAGTTCTTC. The variable domain in full, with the rest retrieved from reference TRBV5-1 and TRBJ2-1, is KAGVTQTPRYLIKTRGQQVTLSCSPISGHRSVSWYQQTPGQGLQFLFEYFSETQRNKGNFPGRFSGRQFSNSRSEMNVSTLELGDSALYLCASSLDDYPEQFFGPGTRLTVL.

The chain combines TRBV28 with TRBJ1-5; perhaps TRBD1 as D (6 bases). Germline CDR1 MDHEN, CDR2 SYDVKM. V lost 6 bases, J lost 3 bases, and 21 bases lay in between. CDR3 size: 17 residues. The CDR3: CASRPPGHESLNQPQHF. The DNA for the CDR3 is TGTGCCAGCAGACCCCCGGGACATGAAAGCCTCAATCAGCCCCAGCATTTT.

The chain recombines TRBV11-2 with TRBJ2-7, with TRBD1 matching over 7 bases. The CDR3 is 12 residues long. Germline lookup yields CDR1 SGHAT and CDR2 FQNNGV. After removal of 3 bases from V and 5 bases from J, the junction contained 1 base not matched to a gene. The CDR3 protein is CASSLGQNEQYF. The CDR3 DNA follows: TGTGCCAGCAGCTTGGGACAGAACGAGCAGTACTTC.